This TCR beta chain emerged from a study of vaccination and CD4 T cells after COVID-19. Study-wide context: Nasal swab PCR showed SARS-CoV-2 in convalescent patients, several with mild and one with severe disease.

At the Johns Hopkins FTIC core, DNA taken from cultured CD4+ T cells was sequenced by way of the Oncomine TCR Beta short-read assay. MiXCR, run by TCRdb on the PCR reads, gives a single entry per CDR3 protein. The data show 17,000 or so distinct CDR3 sequences, roughly 23% seen once. CDR1 is SNHLY, CDR2 FYNNEI, per germline. With V trimmed by 1 base and J by 4 bases, 3 bases remained unmatched. CDR3 length equals 15 residues. Treatment: approximately nine-day PBMC culture with coronavirus spike peptide pools or control peptides (ViraFEST assay). In the case of this clonotype: Its cognate antigen is unknown.

The sequenced sample consisted of cultured CD4+ T cells from blood. The chain employs TRBV2 and TRBJ1-2, with 10 bases aligning to TRBD1. The sequence derives from a human donor with COVID-19. The CDR3, as DNA: TGTGCCAGCAGTGAAGGGGACAGGGGTGGCTATGGCTACACCTTC. Residues: CASSEGDRGGYGYTF.